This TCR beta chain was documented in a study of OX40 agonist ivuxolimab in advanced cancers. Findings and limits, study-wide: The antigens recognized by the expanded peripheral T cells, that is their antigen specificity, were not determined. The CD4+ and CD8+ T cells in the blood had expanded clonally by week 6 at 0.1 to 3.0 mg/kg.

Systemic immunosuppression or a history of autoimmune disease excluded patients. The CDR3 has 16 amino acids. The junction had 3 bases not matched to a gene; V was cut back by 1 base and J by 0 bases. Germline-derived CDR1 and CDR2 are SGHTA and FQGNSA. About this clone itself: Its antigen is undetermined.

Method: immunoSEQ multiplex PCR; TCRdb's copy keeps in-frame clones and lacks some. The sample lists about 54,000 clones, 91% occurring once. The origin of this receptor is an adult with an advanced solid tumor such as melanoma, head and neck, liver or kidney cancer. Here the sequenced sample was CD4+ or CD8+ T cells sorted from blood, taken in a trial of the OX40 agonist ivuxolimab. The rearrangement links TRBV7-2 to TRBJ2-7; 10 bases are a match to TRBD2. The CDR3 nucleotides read TGTGCCAGCAGCTTAGGGATAGCGGGGGGCTCCTACGAGCAGTACTTC. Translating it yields CASSLGIAGGSYEQYF.